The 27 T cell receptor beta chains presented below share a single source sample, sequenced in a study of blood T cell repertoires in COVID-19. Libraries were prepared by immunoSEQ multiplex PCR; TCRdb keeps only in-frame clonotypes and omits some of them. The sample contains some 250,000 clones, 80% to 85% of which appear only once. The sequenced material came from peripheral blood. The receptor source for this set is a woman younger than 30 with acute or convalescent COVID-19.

The CDR3 bases are TGCGCCAGCAGCCAAGATAGCGGGGACGGATCCTACAATGAGCAGTTCTTC. Protein: CASSQDSGDGSYNEQFF. The chain employs TRBV4-1 and TRBJ2-1; 8 bases match TRBD2. V was pared by 0 bases and J by 1 base, with 5 bases of the junction left unmatched. The CDR3 length is 17 residues. Per the germline V gene, CDR1 is MGHRA and CDR2 is YSYEKL.

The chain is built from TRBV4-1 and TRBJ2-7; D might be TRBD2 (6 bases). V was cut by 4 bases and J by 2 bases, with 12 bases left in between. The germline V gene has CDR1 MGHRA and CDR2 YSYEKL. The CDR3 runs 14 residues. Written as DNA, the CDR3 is TGCGCCAGCAGCCTAGAGACGGGAGCCTACGAGCAGTACTTC. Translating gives CASSLETGAYEQYF.

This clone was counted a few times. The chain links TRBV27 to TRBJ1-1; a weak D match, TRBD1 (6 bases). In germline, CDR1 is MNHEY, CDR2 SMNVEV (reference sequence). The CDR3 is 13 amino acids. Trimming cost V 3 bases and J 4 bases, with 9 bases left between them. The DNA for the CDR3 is TGTGCCAGCAGTTTGCAGGGGCTCACTGAAGCTTTCTTT. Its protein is CASSLQGLTEAFF.

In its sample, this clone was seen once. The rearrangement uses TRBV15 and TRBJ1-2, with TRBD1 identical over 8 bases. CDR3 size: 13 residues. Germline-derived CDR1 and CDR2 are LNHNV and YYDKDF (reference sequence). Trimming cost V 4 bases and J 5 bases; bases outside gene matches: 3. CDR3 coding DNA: TGTGCCACCAGCACAGGGGGCCATTATGGCTACACCTTC. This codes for CATSTGGHYGYTF.

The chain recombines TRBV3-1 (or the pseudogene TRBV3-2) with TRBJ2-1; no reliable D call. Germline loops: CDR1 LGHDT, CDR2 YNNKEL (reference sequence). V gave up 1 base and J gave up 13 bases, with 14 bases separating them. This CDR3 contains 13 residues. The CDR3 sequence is CASSQVNSPLQFF. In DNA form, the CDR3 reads TGTGCCAGCAGCCAAGTAAACTCCCCACTTCAGTTCTTC.

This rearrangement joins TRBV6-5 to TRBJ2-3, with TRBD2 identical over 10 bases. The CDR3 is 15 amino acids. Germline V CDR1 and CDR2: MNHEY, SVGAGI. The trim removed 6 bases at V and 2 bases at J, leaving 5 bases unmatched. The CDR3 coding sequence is TGTGCCAGCAGGATACTAGCGGGGTTCACAGATACGCAGTATTTT. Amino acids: CASRILAGFTDTQYF.

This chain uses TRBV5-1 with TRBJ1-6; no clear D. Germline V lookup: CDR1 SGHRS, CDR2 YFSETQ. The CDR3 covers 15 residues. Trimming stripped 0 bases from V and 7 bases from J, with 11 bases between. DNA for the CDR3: TGCGCCAGCAGCTTGGTCACAATCGCCAATTCACCCCTCCACTTT. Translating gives CASSLVTIANSPLHF.

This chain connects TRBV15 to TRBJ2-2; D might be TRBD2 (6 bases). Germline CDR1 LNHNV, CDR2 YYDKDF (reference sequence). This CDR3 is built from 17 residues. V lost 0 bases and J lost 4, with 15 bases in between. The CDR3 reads CATSRDIGGTGTGELFF. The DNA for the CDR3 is TGTGCCACCAGCAGAGATATCGGCGGGACGGGCACCGGGGAGCTGTTTTTT.

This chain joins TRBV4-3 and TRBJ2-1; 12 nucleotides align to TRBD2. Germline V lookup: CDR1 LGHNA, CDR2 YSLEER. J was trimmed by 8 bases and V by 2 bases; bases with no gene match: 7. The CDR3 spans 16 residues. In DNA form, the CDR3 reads TGCGCCAGCAGCCAACTTCTAGCGGGAGGGCCCCATGAGCAGTTCTTC. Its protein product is CASSQLLAGGPHEQFF.

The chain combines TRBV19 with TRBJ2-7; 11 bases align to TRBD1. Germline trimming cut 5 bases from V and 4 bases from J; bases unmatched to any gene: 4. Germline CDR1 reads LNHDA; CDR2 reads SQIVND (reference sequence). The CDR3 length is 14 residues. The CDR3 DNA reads TGTGCCAGTAGTTGGACAGGGGGCGAGTACGAGCAGTACTTC. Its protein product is CASSWTGGEYEQYF.

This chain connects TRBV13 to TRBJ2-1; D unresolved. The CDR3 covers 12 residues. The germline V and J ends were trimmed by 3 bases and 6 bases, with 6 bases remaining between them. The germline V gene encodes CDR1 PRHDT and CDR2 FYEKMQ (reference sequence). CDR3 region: CASSFGVNEQFF. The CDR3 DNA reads TGTGCCAGCAGCTTCGGAGTCAATGAGCAGTTCTTC. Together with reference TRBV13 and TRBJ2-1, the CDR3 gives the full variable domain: AAGVIQSPRHLIKEKRETATLKCYPIPRHDTVYWYQQGPGQDPQFLISFYEKMQSDKGSIPDRFSAQQFSDYHSELNMSSLELGDSALYFCASSFGVNEQFFGPGTRLTVL.

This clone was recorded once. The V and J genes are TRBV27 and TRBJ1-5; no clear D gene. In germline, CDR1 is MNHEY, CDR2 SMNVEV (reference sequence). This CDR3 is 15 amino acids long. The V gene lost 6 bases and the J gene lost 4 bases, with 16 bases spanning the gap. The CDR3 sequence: CASSLGAGRNQPQHF. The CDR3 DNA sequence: TGTGCCAGCAGCCTTGGCGCCGGGAGAAATCAGCCCCAGCATTTT.

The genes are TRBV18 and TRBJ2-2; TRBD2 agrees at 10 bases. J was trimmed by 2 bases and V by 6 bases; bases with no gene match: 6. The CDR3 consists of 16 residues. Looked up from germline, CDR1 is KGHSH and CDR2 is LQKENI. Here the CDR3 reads CASSPIAGGNTGELFF. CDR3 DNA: TGTGCCAGCTCCCCTATAGCGGGAGGTAACACCGGGGAGCTGTTTTTT.

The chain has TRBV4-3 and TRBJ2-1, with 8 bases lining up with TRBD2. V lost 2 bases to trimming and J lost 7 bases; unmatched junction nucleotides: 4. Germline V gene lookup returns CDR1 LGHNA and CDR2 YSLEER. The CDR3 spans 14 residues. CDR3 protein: CASSQRLARNEQFF. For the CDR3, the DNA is TGCGCCAGCAGCCAAAGACTAGCGCGGAATGAGCAGTTCTTC.

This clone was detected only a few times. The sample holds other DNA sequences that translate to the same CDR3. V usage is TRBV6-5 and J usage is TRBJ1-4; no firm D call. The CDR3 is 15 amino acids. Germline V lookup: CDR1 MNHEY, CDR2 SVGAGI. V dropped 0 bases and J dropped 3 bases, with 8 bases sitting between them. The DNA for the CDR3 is TGTGCCAGCAGTTACTCTACACGTCCTAATGAAAAACTGTTTTTT. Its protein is CASSYSTRPNEKLFF.

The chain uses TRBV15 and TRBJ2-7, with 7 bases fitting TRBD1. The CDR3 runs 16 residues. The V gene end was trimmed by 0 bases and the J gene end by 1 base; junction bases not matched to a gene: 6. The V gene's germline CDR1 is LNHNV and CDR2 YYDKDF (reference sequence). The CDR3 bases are TGTGCCACCAGCAGAGACCGGGGCAGGGGGTCCTACGAGCAGTACTTC. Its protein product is CATSRDRGRGSYEQYF.

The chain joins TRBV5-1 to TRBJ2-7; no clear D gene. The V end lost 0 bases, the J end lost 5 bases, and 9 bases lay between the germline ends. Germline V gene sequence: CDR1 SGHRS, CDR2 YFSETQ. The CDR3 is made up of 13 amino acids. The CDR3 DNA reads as TGCGCCAGCAGCTTGGCTCCCGCTAACGAGCAGTACTTC. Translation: CASSLAPANEQYF.

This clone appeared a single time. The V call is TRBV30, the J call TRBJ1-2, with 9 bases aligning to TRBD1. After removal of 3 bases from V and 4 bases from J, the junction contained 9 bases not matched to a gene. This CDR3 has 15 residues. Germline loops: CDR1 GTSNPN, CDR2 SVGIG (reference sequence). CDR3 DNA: TGTGCCTGGAGAGACACAGGGGGCACGGGCTATGGCTACACCTTC. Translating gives CAWRDTGGTGYGYTF.

The CDR3 loop reads CASSLSTAFGELFF. CDR3 nucleotide sequence: TGTGCCAGCAGTTTATCGACAGCGTTCGGGGAGCTGTTTTTT. V gene TRBV27 combines with J gene TRBJ2-2; possible D gene TRBD1, 5 bases. CDR1 is MNHEY and CDR2 is SMNVEV in the germline V gene (reference sequence). The CDR3 is 14 residues long. Trimming stripped 0 bases from V and 7 bases from J, with 9 bases between.

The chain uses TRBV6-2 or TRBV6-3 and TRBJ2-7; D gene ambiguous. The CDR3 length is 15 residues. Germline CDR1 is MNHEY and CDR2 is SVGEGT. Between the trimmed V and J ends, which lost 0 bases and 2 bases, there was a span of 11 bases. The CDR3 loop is CASSYSSTVTYEQYF. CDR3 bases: TGTGCCAGCAGTTACTCGAGTACGGTTACCTACGAGCAGTACTTC.

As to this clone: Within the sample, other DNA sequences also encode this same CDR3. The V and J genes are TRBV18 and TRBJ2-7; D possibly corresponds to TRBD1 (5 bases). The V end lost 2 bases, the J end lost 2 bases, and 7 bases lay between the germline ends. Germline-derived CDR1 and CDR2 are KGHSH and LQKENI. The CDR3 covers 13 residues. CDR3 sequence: CASSPRQTYEQYF. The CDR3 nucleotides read TGTGCCAGCTCACCAAGACAGACCTACGAGCAGTACTTC.

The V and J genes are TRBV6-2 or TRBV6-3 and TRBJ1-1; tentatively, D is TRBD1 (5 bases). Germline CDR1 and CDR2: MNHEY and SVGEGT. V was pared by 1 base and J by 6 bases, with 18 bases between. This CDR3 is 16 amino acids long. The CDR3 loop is CASSYLGIDSFAEAFF. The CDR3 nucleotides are TGTGCCAGCAGTTACTTGGGAATCGACAGTTTCGCTGAAGCTTTCTTT.

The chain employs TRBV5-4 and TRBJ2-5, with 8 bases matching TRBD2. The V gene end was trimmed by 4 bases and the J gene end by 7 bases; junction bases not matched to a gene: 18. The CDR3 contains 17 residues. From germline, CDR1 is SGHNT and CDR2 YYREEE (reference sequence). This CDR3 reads CASSPFAGGGGLGTQYF. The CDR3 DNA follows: TGTGCCAGCAGCCCATTCGCGGGGGGCGGGGGATTGGGGACCCAGTACTTC.

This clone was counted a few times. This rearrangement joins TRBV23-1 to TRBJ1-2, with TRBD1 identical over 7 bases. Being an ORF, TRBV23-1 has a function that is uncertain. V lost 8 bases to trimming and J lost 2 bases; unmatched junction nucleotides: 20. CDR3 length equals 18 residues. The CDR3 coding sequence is TGCGCCAGCCGCCCAGGGGGACAGTCCACCCCACCCAACTATGGCTACACCTTC. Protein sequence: CASRPGGQSTPPNYGYTF.

This chain's CDR3 is CASSDEASAGARGEQFF. Written as DNA, the CDR3 is TGTGCCAGCAGTGACGAGGCTAGCGCTGGAGCCCGCGGTGAGCAGTTCTTC. V is TRBV6-4 and J is TRBJ2-1; D may be TRBD2 (6 bases). The CDR3 covers 17 residues. The germline V gene has CDR1 MRHNA and CDR2 SNTAGT. The V end was cut by 2 bases, the J end by 9 bases, with 23 bases between.

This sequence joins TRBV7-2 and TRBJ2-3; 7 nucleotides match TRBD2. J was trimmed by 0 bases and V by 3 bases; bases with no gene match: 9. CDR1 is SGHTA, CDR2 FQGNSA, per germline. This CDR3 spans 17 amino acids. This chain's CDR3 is CASSFFWLAVSTDTQYF. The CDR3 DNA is TGTGCCAGCAGCTTTTTCTGGCTAGCGGTTAGCACAGATACGCAGTATTTT.

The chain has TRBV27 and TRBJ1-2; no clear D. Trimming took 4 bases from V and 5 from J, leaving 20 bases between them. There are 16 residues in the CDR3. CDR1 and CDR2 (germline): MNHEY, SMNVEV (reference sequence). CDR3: CASSSKNTVTIYGYTF. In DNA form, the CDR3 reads TGTGCCAGCAGTTCCAAAAACACGGTTACTATTTATGGCTACACCTTC.